This T cell receptor (beta chain) was identified during a study of beta chain features in type 1 diabetes. Overall study: Patients did not differ from healthy donors in age, gender or cell yield.

The CDR3 totals 13 residues. Per germline, CDR1 SGHDN and CDR2 FVKESK. Germline trimming cut 4 bases from V and 12 bases from J; bases unmatched to any gene: 9. This clone showed up just a few times. Every bit of the isolated RNA underwent reverse transcription, so sequencing read expressed TCRB transcripts. Sequencing used immunoSEQ multiplex PCR; TCRdb keeps in-frame clones, though not all of them. The sample shows over 300,000 clones, 8% of them seen only once. The J gene is TRBJ2-1, the V gene TRBV14, with 7 bases matching TRBD1. The sample comprised central memory CD4+ T cells from blood. The origin of this receptor is a woman aged 18-29 years in good health. CDR3: CASSPPGQEWQFF. CDR3 nucleotides: TGTGCCAGCAGCCCACCCGGACAGGAATGGCAGTTCTTC.